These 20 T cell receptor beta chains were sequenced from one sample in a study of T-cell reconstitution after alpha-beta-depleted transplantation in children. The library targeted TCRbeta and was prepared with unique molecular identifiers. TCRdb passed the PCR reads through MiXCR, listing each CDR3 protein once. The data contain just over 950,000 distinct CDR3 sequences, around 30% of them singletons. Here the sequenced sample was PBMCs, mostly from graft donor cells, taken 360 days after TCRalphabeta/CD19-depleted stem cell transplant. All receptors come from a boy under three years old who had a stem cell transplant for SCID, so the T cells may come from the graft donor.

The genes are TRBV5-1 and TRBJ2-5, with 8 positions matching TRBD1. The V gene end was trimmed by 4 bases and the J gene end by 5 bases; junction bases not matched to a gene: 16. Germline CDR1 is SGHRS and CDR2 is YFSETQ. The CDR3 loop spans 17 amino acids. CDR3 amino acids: CASSGTFLGQGRETQYF. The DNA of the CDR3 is TGCGCCAGCAGCGGGACCTTCCTTGGACAGGGTAGGGAGACCCAGTACTTC.

Here the CDR3 DNA reads TGTGCCAGCAGCAGGACGTGGGTGTTGTGGGGAGCTTCTTCTGGGGCCAACGTCCTGACTTTC. Translated: CASSRTWVLWGASSGANVLTF. The chain links TRBV4-2 to TRBJ2-6; TRBD2 is a possible D gene (5 bases). The germline gives CDR1 LGHNA, CDR2 YNFKEQ. Trimming took off 5 bases at V and 1 base at J, with 27 bases between the two ends. There are 21 residues in the CDR3.

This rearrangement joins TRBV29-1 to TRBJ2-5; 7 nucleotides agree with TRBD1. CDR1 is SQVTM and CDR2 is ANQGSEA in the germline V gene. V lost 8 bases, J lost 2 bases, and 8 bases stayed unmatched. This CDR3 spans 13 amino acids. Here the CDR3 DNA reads TGCAGCCTTACAGGGGTACCTCAAGAGACCCAGTACTTC. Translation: CSLTGVPQETQYF.

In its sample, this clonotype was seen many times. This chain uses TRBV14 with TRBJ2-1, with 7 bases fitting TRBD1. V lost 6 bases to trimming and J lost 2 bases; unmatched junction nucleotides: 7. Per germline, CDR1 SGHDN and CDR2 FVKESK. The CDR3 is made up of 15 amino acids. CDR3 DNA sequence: TGTGCCAGCAGTCCATACAGGGGCGCCTACAATGAGCAGTTCTTC. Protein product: CASSPYRGAYNEQFF.

The CDR3 reads CASSPGLAGGAYEQYF. DNA of the CDR3: TGCGCCAGCAGCCCTGGACTAGCGGGGGGAGCCTACGAGCAGTACTTC. The chain couples TRBV4-3 to TRBJ2-7, with 14 bases aligning to TRBD2. The CDR3 sequence is 16 residues long. Germline CDR1 and CDR2: LGHNA and YSLEER. J lost 2 bases, V lost 4 bases, and 4 bases had no gene match.

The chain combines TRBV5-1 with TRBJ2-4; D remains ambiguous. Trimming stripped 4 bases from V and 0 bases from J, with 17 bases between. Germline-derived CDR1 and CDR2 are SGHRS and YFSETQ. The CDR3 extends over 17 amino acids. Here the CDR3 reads CASSQPPGDLAKNIQYF. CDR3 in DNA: TGCGCCAGCAGCCAACCACCAGGAGACCTAGCCAAAAACATTCAGTACTTC. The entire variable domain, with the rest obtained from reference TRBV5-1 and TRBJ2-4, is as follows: KAGVTQTPRYLIKTRGQQVTLSCSPISGHRSVSWYQQTPGQGLQFLFEYFSETQRNKGNFPGRFSGRQFSNSRSEMNVSTLELGDSALYLCASSQPPGDLAKNIQYFGAGTRLSVL.

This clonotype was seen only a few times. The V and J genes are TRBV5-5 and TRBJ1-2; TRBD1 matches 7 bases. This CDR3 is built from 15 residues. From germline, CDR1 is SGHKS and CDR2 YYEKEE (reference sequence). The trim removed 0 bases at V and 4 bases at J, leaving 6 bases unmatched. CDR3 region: CASSLDPGQSYGYTF. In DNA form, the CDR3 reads TGTGCCAGCAGCTTGGATCCGGGACAGTCCTATGGCTACACCTTC.

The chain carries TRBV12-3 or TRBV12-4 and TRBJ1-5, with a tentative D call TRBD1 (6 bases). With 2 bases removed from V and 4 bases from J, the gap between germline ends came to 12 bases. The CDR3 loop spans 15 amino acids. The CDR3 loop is CASSLSRDTNQPQHF. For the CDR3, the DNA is TGTGCCAGCAGTTTATCCCGGGACACAAATCAGCCCCAGCATTTT.

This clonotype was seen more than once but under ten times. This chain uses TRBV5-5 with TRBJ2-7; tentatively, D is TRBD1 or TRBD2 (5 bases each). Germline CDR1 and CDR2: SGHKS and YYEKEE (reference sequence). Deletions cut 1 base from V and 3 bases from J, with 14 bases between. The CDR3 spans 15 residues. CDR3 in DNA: TGTGCCAGCAGCTTGAGTCCAGGGACCCTCTACGAGCAGTACTTC. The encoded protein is CASSLSPGTLYEQYF.

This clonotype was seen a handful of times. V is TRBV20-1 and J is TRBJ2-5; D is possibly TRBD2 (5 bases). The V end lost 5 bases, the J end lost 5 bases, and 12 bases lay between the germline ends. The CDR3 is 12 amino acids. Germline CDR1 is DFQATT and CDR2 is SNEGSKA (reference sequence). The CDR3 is CSARLEGETQYF. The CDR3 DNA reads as TGCAGTGCTCGGTTAGAGGGTGAGACCCAGTACTTC.

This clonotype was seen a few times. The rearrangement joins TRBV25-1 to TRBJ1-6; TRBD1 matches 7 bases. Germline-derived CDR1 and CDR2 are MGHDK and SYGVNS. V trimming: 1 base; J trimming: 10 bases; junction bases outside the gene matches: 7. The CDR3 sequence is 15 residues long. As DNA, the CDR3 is TGTGCCAGCAGTGAATCGGGCAGGGGGAAATCACCCCTCCACTTT. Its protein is CASSESGRGKSPLHF.

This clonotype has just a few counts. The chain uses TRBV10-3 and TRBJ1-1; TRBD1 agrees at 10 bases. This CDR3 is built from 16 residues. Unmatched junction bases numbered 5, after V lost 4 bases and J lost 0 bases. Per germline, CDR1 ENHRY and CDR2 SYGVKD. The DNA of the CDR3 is TGTGCCATCAGTGCCCGGGACAGGGGAGTGAACACTGAAGCTTTCTTT. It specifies CAISARDRGVNTEAFF.

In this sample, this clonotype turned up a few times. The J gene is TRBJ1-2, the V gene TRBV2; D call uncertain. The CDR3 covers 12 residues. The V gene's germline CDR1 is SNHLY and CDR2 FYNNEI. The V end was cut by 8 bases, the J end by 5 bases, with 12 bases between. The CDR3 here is CASEVALYGYTF. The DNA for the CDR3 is TGTGCCAGCGAAGTGGCCCTTTATGGCTACACCTTC.

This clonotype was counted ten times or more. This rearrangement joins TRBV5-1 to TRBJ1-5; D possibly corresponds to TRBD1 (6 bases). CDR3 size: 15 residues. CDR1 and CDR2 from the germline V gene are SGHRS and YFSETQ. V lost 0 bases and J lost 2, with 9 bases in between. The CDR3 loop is CASSLVAGGNQPQHF. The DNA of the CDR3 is TGCGCCAGCAGCTTGGTGGCAGGGGGCAATCAGCCCCAGCATTTT.

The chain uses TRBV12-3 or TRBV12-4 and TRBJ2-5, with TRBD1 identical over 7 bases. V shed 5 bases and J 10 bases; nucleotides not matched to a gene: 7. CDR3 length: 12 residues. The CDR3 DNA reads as TGTGCCAGCAGTCCAGGGGGTAAAGGCCAGTACTTC. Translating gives CASSPGGKGQYF.

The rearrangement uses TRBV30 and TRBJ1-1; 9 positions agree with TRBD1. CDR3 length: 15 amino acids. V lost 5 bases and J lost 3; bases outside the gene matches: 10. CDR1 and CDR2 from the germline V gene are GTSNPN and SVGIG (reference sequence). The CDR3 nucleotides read TGTGCCTGGTCGACAGGGGGGGCGCTGCACACTGAAGCTTTCTTT. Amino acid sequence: CAWSTGGALHTEAFF. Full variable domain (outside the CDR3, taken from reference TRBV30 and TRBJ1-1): SQTIHQWPATLVQPVGSPLSLECTVEGTSNPNLYWYRQAAGRGLQLLFYSVGIGQISSEVPQNLSASRPQDRQFILSSKKLLLSDSGFYLCAWSTGGALHTEAFFGQGTRLTVV.

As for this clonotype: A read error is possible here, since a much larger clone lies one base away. The CDR3 sequence: CASSFPRDTQYF. Written as DNA, the CDR3 is TGTGCCAGCAGCTTCCCCAGAGATACGCAGTATTTT. The J gene is TRBJ2-3, the V gene TRBV7-2; unclear D gene. V was pared by 3 bases and J by 5 bases, with 6 bases between. Germline V gene data show CDR1 as SGHTA and CDR2 as FQGNSA. This CDR3 has 12 amino acids. Drawing the rest from reference TRBV7-2 and TRBJ2-3, the complete variable domain is GAGVSQSPSNKVTEKGKDVELRCDPISGHTALYWYRQSLGQGLEFLIYFQGNSAPDKSGLPSDRFSAERTGGSVSTLTIQRTQQEDSAVYLCASSFPRDTQYFGPGTRLTVL.

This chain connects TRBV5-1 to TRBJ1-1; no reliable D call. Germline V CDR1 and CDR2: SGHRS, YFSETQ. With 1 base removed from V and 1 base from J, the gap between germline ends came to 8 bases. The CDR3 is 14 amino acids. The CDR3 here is CASSLSLANTEAFF. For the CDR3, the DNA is TGCGCCAGCAGCTTGAGCCTTGCGAACACTGAAGCTTTCTTT.

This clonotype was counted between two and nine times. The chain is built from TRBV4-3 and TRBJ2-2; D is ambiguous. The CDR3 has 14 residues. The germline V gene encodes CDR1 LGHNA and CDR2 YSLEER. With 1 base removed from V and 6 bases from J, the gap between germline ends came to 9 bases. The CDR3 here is CASSQGLQSGELFF. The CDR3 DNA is TGCGCCAGCAGCCAAGGCCTCCAATCCGGGGAGCTGTTTTTT.

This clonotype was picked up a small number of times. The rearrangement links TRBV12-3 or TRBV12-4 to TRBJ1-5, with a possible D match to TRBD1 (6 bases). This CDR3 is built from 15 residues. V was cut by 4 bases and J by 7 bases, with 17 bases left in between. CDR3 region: CASSSPNRAGQPQHF. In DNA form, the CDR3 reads TGTGCCAGCAGTTCCCCTAACAGGGCGGGCCAGCCCCAGCATTTT.